This passage covers 32 T cell receptor beta chains from one sample sequenced in a study of OX40 agonist ivuxolimab in advanced cancers. This table comes from immunoSEQ multiplex PCR, and its TCRdb copy is limited to in-frame clones, with some not included. The profile shows about 55,000 clones, around nine tenths of them singletons. Source: CD4+ or CD8+ T cells sorted from blood, taken in a trial of the OX40 agonist ivuxolimab. The receptors derive from an adult with an advanced solid tumor such as melanoma, head and neck, liver or kidney cancer.

The rearrangement joins TRBV6-4 to TRBJ1-5, with D possibly being TRBD1 (5 bases). Trimming took 10 bases from V and 5 from J, leaving 15 bases between them. Germline V gene lookup returns CDR1 MRHNA and CDR2 SNTAGT. CDR3 size: 13 residues. The CDR3 sequence is CATAAGPDQPQHF. CDR3 in DNA: TGTGCCACCGCGGCGGGGCCTGATCAGCCCCAGCATTTT.

The genes are TRBV7-6 and TRBJ2-7, with TRBD1 matching 12 bases. The CDR3 runs to 16 residues. Germline V gives CDR1 SGHVS, CDR2 FNYEAQ. J was trimmed by 2 bases and V by 1 base; bases with no gene match: 3. This chain's CDR3 is CASSLGGQGATYEQYF. CDR3 DNA sequence: TGTGCCAGCAGCTTAGGGGGACAGGGGGCAACCTACGAGCAGTACTTC. The whole variable domain, filled in from reference TRBV7-6 and TRBJ2-7, reads GAGVSQSPRYKVTKRGQDVALRCDPISGHVSLYWYRQALGQGPEFLTYFNYEAQQDKSGLPNDRFSAERPEGSISTLTIQRTEQRDSAMYRCASSLGGQGATYEQYFGPGTRLTVT.

This chain joins TRBV5-1 and TRBJ1-2; D perhaps matches TRBD1 (5 bases). The ends were cut back, 0 bases at V and 5 bases at J, with 14 bases in the middle. The CDR3 is 15 residues long. Germline CDR1 reads SGHRS; CDR2 reads YFSETQ. CDR3 in amino acids: CASSLESGQRYGYTF. CDR3 nucleotide sequence: TGCGCCAGCAGCTTGGAATCAGGGCAACGATATGGCTACACCTTC.

The chain has TRBV5-1 and TRBJ2-5; TRBD1 matches at 7 bases. CDR3 length equals 14 residues. The J segment lost 1 base and the V segment lost 3 bases, leaving 3 bases of the junction unmatched. Germline V lookup: CDR1 SGHRS, CDR2 YFSETQ. Here the CDR3 DNA reads TGCGCCAGCAGCTCGACAGGGTTCCAAGAGACCCAGTACTTC. Amino acid sequence: CASSSTGFQETQYF.

The chain combines TRBV6-5 with TRBJ1-1; D not resolved. Germline CDR1 MNHEY, CDR2 SVGAGI. V dropped 2 bases and J dropped 1 base, with 5 bases sitting between them. The CDR3 spans 13 residues. DNA for the CDR3: TGTGCCAGCAGTTACACCAAGAACACTGAAGCTTTCTTT. It specifies CASSYTKNTEAFF.

The V gene is TRBV2, the J gene TRBJ2-1; TRBD1 might be the D (6 bases). CDR1 and CDR2 (germline): SNHLY, FYNNEI. V gave up 7 bases and J gave up 6 bases, with 16 bases separating them. The CDR3 extends over 14 amino acids. The chain's CDR3 is CASTPGALRNEQFF. The CDR3 DNA reads as TGTGCCAGCACCCCAGGGGCCTTACGCAATGAGCAGTTCTTC.

The J gene is TRBJ2-4, the V gene TRBV19, with D uncertain. The V end was cut by 7 bases, the J end by 1 base, with 14 bases between. Germline assignment: CDR1 LNHDA and CDR2 SQIVND (reference sequence). CDR3 length equals 15 residues. In DNA, the CDR3 is TGTGCCAGTACCCCCCCGGCGGCCGCCAAAAACATTCAGTACTTC. Its protein is CASTPPAAAKNIQYF.

The J gene is TRBJ1-2, the V gene TRBV5-6; D remains unclear. Germline values: CDR1 SGHDT, CDR2 YYEEEE. Trimming shortened V by 0 bases and J by 2 bases, and 14 bases separated the two germline ends. This CDR3 contains 16 residues. The CDR3 reads CASSLARGALNYGYTF. The CDR3 DNA reads TGTGCCAGCAGCTTGGCTCGGGGAGCCTTAAACTATGGCTACACCTTC.

This chain connects TRBV11-2 to TRBJ2-1; TRBD2 might be the D (6 bases). The V end lost 5 bases, the J end lost 10 bases, and 15 bases lay between the germline ends. The CDR3 contains 13 residues. CDR1 and CDR2 from the germline V gene are SGHAT and FQNNGV. CDR3 in amino acids: CASSSPQGGEQFF. CDR3 DNA sequence: TGTGCCAGCAGCAGCCCGCAGGGAGGAGAGCAGTTCTTC.

The CDR3 DNA is TGTGCCAGTGGACAGCCGTGGGCCGAGCAGTACTTC. This translates into CASGQPWAEQYF. The rearrangement links TRBV5-4 to TRBJ2-7; TRBD1 might be the D (6 bases). Germline CDR1 SGHNT, CDR2 YYREEE (reference sequence). Trimming removed 8 bases from V and 6 bases from J, with 15 bases in between. The length of the CDR3 is 12 residues.

This clone was found once. The chain is built from TRBV12-1 and TRBJ1-2. TRBV12-1 has pseudogene status. The CDR3 contains 13 residues. DNA for the CDR3: TGTGCCCTGGGGCAGGGAGCTAACTATGGCTACACCTTC. It is translated as CALGQGANYGYTF.

The chain carries TRBV5-7 and TRBJ1-2; unclear D gene. TRBV5-7 is an ORF, and what it does is uncertain. V was pared by 1 base and J by 7 bases, with 2 bases between. The CDR3 length is 10 residues. The CDR3 bases are TGTGCCAGCAGCTTGCGTGGCTACACCTTC. Translated: CASSLRGYTF.

The J gene is TRBJ1-5, the V gene TRBV27; TRBD1 might be the D (5 bases). V was shortened by 3 bases and J by 7 bases, with 13 bases between the two germline ends. Germline loops: CDR1 MNHEY, CDR2 SMNVEV (reference sequence). This CDR3 has 14 residues. The CDR3 DNA sequence: TGTGCCAGCAGTTTGTCAGGGACGGGGCAGCCCCAGCATTTT. Translation: CASSLSGTGQPQHF.

The chain has TRBV5-6 and TRBJ2-3, with a tentative D call TRBD2 (6 bases). CDR3 length equals 15 residues. The V gene's germline CDR1 is SGHDT and CDR2 YYEEEE. The V end lost 3 bases, the J end lost 1 base, and 12 bases lay between the germline ends. The CDR3 is CASSSGWGGTDTQYF. CDR3 nucleotides: TGTGCCAGCAGCTCAGGCTGGGGGGGCACAGATACGCAGTATTTT.

This rearrangement joins TRBV7-3 to TRBJ2-7, with D maybe TRBD1 (7 bases). V was trimmed by 8 bases and J by 3 bases, leaving 17 bases between them. CDR3 length equals 14 residues. Germline lookup yields CDR1 SGHTA and CDR2 FQGTGA. The DNA for the CDR3 is TGTGCCAGCCCGGCGCCCAGGGGGGTCTACGAGCAGTACTTC. Amino acid sequence: CASPAPRGVYEQYF.

The count of this clone is one. V gene TRBV18 combines with J gene TRBJ2-3; 8 nucleotides match TRBD1. The germline gives CDR1 KGHSH, CDR2 LQKENI. The V segment lost 4 bases and the J segment 4 bases; nucleotides outside the gene matches: 7. The length of the CDR3 is 15 residues. CDR3 nucleotides: TGTGCCAGCTCACTAGACAGGGGCAGCGCAGATACGCAGTATTTT. It translates to CASSLDRGSADTQYF.

The chain is built from TRBV5-4 and TRBJ1-5; D uncertain. Trimming removed 0 bases from V and 5 bases from J, with 6 bases in between. The CDR3 runs 13 residues. Germline CDR1 reads SGHNT; CDR2 reads YYREEE (reference sequence). In DNA form, the CDR3 reads TGTGCCAGCAGCTTGGACGGATATCAGCCCCAGCATTTT. This codes for CASSLDGYQPQHF.

This clone was picked up one time. The V and J genes are TRBV27 and TRBJ2-1, with 11 bases fitting TRBD2. Germline V gene lookup returns CDR1 MNHEY and CDR2 SMNVEV (reference sequence). The trim removed 1 base at V and 4 bases at J, leaving 3 bases unmatched. The CDR3 sequence is 16 residues long. The CDR3 region is CASSLLAGGGYNEQFF. In DNA, the CDR3 is TGTGCCAGCAGTTTATTAGCGGGAGGGGGGTACAATGAGCAGTTCTTC.

This clone was counted a single time. The chain is built from TRBV15 and TRBJ2-7, with 10 bases matching TRBD2. The CDR3 is 15 residues long. With V trimmed by 0 bases and J by 3 bases, 2 bases remained unmatched. Per the germline V gene, CDR1 is LNHNV and CDR2 is YYDKDF (reference sequence). CDR3 sequence (DNA): TGTGCCACCAGCAGAGAAAGCGGGAGGGTCTACGAGCAGTACTTC. As protein: CATSRESGRVYEQYF.

CDR3: CASSSSSRNTDTQYF. The CDR3 nucleotides read TGTGCCAGCAGCTCCTCCTCCAGGAACACAGATACGCAGTATTTT. V is TRBV7-3 and J is TRBJ2-3; D not certain. CDR1 and CDR2 from the germline V gene are SGHTA and FQGTGA. The CDR3 contains 15 residues. The germline V and J ends were trimmed by 4 bases and 2 bases, with 13 bases remaining between them.

In nucleotides, the CDR3 is TGCGCCAGCAGCCAAGATAGCCAACGTGAAAAACTGTTTTTT. The encoded protein is CASSQDSQREKLFF. The chain couples TRBV4-1 to TRBJ1-4; D is unresolved. Germline-derived CDR1 and CDR2 are MGHRA and YSYEKL. Trimming removed 0 bases from V and 7 bases from J, with 9 bases in between. The CDR3 length is 14 residues.

The chain couples TRBV7-8 to TRBJ1-3; the D gene is possibly TRBD1 (6 bases). Trimming removed 0 bases from V and 3 bases from J, with 21 bases in between. Germline V CDR1 and CDR2: SGHVS, FQNEAQ. This CDR3 contains 19 residues. CDR3: CASSLARGRGGRSGNTIYF. CDR3 in DNA: TGTGCCAGCAGCTTAGCGCGGGGGAGGGGGGGACGGAGTGGAAACACCATATATTTT.

V usage is TRBV7-9 and J usage is TRBJ2-7, with D possibly being TRBD1 (6 bases). V lost 1 base and J lost 2, with 9 bases in between. In germline, CDR1 is SEHNR, CDR2 FQNEAQ (reference sequence). This CDR3 has 14 amino acids. The CDR3: CASSLGQAPYEQYF. CDR3 in DNA: TGTGCCAGCAGCTTAGGACAGGCCCCCTACGAGCAGTACTTC.

The J gene is TRBJ2-7, the V gene TRBV5-6; 7 bases are shared with TRBD1. Trimming cost V 1 base and J 0 bases; bases outside gene matches: 4. Germline assignment: CDR1 SGHDT and CDR2 YYEEEE. This CDR3 region has 15 residues. DNA of the CDR3: TGTGCCAGCAGCTTGTTGGGGACAGCCTCCTACGAGCAGTACTTC. This translates into CASSLLGTASYEQYF. The variable domain in full, with the rest retrieved from reference TRBV5-6 and TRBJ2-7, is DAGVTQSPTHLIKTRGQQVTLRCSPKSGHDTVSWYQQALGQGPQFIFQYYEEEERQRGNFPDRFSGHQFPNYSSELNVNALLLGDSALYLCASSLLGTASYEQYFGPGTRLTVT.

The CDR3 bases are TGCAGCGGCGGCATAGGGCCTGAGCAGTACTTC. Its protein product is CSGGIGPEQYF. The gene calls are TRBV29-1 and TRBJ2-7; D unresolved. Germline values: CDR1 SQVTM, CDR2 ANQGSEA. Trimming shortened V by 7 bases and J by 7 bases, and 14 bases separated the two germline ends. This CDR3 comprises 11 residues.

The chain uses TRBV2 and TRBJ2-3; D gene uncertain. CDR3 length: 14 residues. CDR1 and CDR2 from the germline V gene are SNHLY and FYNNEI. The germline V and J ends were trimmed by 4 bases and 0 bases, with 8 bases remaining between them. CDR3 nucleotides: TGTGCCAGCAGTGTGACGGCTAGCACAGATACGCAGTATTTT. Amino acid sequence: CASSVTASTDTQYF. The variable domain in full, completed from reference TRBV2 and TRBJ2-3, reads EPEVTQTPSHQVTQMGQEVILRCVPISNHLYFYWYRQILGQKVEFLVSFYNNEISEKSEIFDDQFSVERPDGSNFTLKIRSTKLEDSAMYFCASSVTASTDTQYFGPGTRLTVL.

This clone is judged medium-sized (0.01 to 0.1%). The chain joins TRBV6-6 to TRBJ1-3, with 8 bases matching TRBD1. This CDR3 comprises 16 residues. Germline CDR1 reads MNHNY; CDR2 reads SVGAGI (reference sequence). Germline trimming cut 8 bases from V and 0 bases from J; bases unmatched to any gene: 9. This chain's CDR3 is CASSLGTGGSGNTIYF. The CDR3 DNA reads TGTGCCAGCTCCCTGGGTACAGGGGGCTCTGGAAACACCATATATTTT.

The chain links TRBV30 to TRBJ1-5, with 7 bases that match TRBD1. Germline-derived CDR1 and CDR2 are GTSNPN and SVGIG (reference sequence). V was clipped by 5 bases and J by 7 bases; unmatched bases: 8. The CDR3 is 13 amino acids. The CDR3 protein is CAWAGQARQPQHF. The DNA for the CDR3 is TGTGCCTGGGCCGGACAGGCGAGGCAGCCCCAGCATTTT.

This clone was seen once. The chain is built from TRBV29-1 and TRBJ2-7; 7 bases agree with TRBD1. Germline V gene lookup returns CDR1 SQVTM and CDR2 ANQGSEA. There are 13 residues in the CDR3. Trimming took 5 bases from V and 3 from J; bases not matched to a gene: 7. This CDR3 reads CSVSRQGVYEQYF. The CDR3 DNA sequence: TGCAGCGTTAGTAGACAGGGAGTCTACGAGCAGTACTTC.

The table lists this clone with a count of one. The rearrangement joins TRBV5-5 to TRBJ2-1; possible D gene TRBD1, 5 bases. V dropped 0 bases and J dropped 8 bases, with 18 bases sitting between them. The germline V gene has CDR1 SGHKS and CDR2 YYEKEE (reference sequence). This CDR3 spans 16 amino acids. CDR3: CASSLDHWGSFDEQFF. The DNA of the CDR3 is TGTGCCAGCAGCTTGGATCATTGGGGCAGCTTCGATGAGCAGTTCTTC. The entire variable domain, with the rest obtained from reference TRBV5-5 and TRBJ2-1, is as follows: DAGVTQSPTHLIKTRGQQVTLRCSPISGHKSVSWYQQVLGQGPQFIFQYYEKEERGRGNFPDRFSARQFPNYSSELNVNALLLGDSALYLCASSLDHWGSFDEQFFGPGTRLTVL.

V gene TRBV5-6 combines with J gene TRBJ2-7; D gene unclear. Between the trimmed V and J ends, which lost 2 bases and 0 bases, there was a span of 6 bases. This CDR3 has 13 amino acids. The germline V gene has CDR1 SGHDT and CDR2 YYEEEE. The CDR3 is CASSFLSSYEQYF. The CDR3 nucleotides are TGTGCCAGCAGCTTCCTTAGCTCCTACGAGCAGTACTTC.

V usage is TRBV11-2 and J usage is TRBJ2-7, with D uncertain. The V end lost 3 bases, the J end lost 1 base, and 19 bases lay between the germline ends. This CDR3 has 17 amino acids. Germline V CDR1 and CDR2: SGHAT, FQNNGV. CDR3: CASSFGLVTSSSYEQYF. The CDR3, as DNA: TGTGCCAGCAGCTTTGGTCTAGTTACGTCTTCTTCCTACGAGCAGTACTTC.